This T cell receptor (beta chain) was documented in a study of T cells after yellow fever vaccination. Study-wide findings and caveats: Repertoires obtained by FACS sorting could include abundant clonotypes that entered as contaminants from the bulk population. Boosting was followed by the reappearance of most primary-vaccination clones (96% CD4, about 88% CD8).

The trim removed 1 base at V and 4 bases at J, leaving 5 bases unmatched. This CDR3 region has 15 residues. The V gene's germline CDR1 is SGDLS and CDR2 YYNGEE. MiXCR, run by TCRdb on the 5' RACE reads, gives a single entry per CDR3 protein. The table includes under 550,000 distinct CDR3 sequences, about a fifth detected once. This clonotype was found a few times. The antigen is not known. Sample: PBMCs, taken less than 25 days after the first yellow fever vaccination. The sequence was collected from a man in his late teens or twenties who received the YFV17D yellow fever vaccine. J is TRBJ2-3 and V is TRBV9; TRBD1 matches at 8 bases. As DNA, the CDR3 is TGTGCCAGCAGCGTAAGGACAGGGCGGGCAGATACGCAGTATTTT. It yields the protein CASSVRTGRADTQYF.